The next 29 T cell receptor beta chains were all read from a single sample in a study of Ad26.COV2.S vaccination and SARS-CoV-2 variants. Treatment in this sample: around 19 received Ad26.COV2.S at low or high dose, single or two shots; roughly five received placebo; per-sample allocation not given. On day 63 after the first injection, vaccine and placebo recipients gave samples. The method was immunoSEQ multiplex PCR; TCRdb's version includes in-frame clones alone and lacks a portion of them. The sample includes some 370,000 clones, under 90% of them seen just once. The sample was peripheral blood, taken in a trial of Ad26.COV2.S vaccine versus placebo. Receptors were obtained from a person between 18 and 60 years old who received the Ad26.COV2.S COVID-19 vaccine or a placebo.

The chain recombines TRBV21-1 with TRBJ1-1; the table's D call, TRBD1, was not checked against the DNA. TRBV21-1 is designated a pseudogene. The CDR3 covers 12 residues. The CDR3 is CASSKKGVLAFF. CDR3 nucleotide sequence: TGTGCCAGCAGCAAGAAGGGGGTACTAGCTTTCTTT.

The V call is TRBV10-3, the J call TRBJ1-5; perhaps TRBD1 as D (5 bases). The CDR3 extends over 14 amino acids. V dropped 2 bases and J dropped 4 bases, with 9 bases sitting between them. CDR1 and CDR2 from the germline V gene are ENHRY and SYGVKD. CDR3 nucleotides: TGTGCCATCAGTGAGGCGGCAGGGAATCAGCCCCAGCATTTT. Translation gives CAISEAAGNQPQHF.

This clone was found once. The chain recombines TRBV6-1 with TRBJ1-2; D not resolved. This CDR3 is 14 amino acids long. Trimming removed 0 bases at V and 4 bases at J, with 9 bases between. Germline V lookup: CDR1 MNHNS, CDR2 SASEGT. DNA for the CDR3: TGTGCCAGCAGTGAAGCTGGAGGGATCTATGGCTACACCTTC. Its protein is CASSEAGGIYGYTF.

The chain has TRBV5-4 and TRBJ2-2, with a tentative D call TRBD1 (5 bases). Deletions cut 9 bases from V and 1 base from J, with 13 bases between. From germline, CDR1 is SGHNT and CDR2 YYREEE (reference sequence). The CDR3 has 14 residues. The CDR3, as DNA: TGTGCCATCGGTAAACAGGAGAACACCGGGGAGCTGTTTTTT. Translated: CAIGKQENTGELFF.

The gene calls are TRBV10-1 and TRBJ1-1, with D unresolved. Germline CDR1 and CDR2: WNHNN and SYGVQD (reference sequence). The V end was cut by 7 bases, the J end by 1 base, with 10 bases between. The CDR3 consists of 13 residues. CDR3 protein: CASMSSTNTEAFF. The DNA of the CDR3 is TGCGCCAGCATGTCTTCGACGAACACTGAAGCTTTCTTT.

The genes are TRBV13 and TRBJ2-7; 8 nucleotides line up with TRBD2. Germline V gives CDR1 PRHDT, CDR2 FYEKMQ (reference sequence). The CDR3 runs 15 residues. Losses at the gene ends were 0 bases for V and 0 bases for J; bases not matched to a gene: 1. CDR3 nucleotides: TGTGCCAGCAGCTTAGGCCGGGGGGGCTCCTACGAGCAGTACTTC. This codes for CASSLGRGGSYEQYF.

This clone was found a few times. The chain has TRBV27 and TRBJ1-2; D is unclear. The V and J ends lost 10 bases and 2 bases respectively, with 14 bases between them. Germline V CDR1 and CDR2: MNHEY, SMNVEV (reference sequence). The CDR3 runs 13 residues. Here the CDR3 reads CATYSPVNYGYTF. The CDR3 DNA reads TGTGCCACATATTCACCTGTAAACTATGGCTACACCTTC.

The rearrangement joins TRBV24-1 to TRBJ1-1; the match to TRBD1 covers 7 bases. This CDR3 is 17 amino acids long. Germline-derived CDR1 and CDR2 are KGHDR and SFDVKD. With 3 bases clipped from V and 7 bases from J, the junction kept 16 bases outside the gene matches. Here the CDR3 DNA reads TGTGCCACCAGTGATACCGACAGGGTTGTAGGTAAATGTGAAGCTTTCTTT. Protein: CATSDTDRVVGKCEAFF.

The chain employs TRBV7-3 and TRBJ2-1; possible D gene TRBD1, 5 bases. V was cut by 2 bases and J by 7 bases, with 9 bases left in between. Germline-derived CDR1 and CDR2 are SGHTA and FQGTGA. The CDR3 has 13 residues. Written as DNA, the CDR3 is TGTGCCAGCAGCTTAGACAGCCTGAATGAGCAGTTCTTC. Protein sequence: CASSLDSLNEQFF.

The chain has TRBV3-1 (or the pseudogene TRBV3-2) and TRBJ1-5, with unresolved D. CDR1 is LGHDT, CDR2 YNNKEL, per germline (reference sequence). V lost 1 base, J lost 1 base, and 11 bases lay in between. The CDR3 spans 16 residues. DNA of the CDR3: TGTGCCAGCAGCCAAGGCGGGTCGGGGAGCAATCAGCCCCAGCATTTT. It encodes CASSQGGSGSNQPQHF.

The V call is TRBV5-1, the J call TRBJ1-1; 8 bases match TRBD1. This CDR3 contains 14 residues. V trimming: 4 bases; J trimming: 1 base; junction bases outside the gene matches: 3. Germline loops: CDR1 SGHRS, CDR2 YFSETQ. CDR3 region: CASSPTGANTEAFF. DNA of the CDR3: TGCGCCAGCAGCCCGACAGGGGCGAACACTGAAGCTTTCTTT.

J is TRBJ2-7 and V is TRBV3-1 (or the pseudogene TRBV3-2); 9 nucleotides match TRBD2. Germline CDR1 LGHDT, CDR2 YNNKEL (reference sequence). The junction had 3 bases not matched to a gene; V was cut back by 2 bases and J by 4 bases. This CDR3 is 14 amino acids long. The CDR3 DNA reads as TGTGCCAGCAGCCAATATCTAGCGGGGTACGAGCAGTACTTC. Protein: CASSQYLAGYEQYF.

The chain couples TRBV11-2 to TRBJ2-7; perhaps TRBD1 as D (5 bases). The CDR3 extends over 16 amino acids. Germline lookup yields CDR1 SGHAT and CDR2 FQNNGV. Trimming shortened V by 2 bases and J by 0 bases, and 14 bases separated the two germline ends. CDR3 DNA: TGTGCCAGCAGCTTAAATGCAGGGCCAAGCTCCTACGAGCAGTACTTC. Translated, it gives CASSLNAGPSSYEQYF. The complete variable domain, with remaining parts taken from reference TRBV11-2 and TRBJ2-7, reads EAGVAQSPRYKIIEKRQSVAFWCNPISGHATLYWYQQILGQGPKLLIQFQNNGVVDDSQLPKDRFSAERLKGVDSTLKIQPAKLEDSAVYLCASSLNAGPSSYEQYFGPGTRLTVT.

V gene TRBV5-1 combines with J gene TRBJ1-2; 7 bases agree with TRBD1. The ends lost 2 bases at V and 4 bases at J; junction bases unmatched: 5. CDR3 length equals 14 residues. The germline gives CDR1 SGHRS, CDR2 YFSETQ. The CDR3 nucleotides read TGCGCCAGCAGCTTAGGGACAGCGGGCTATGGCTACACCTTC. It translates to CASSLGTAGYGYTF.

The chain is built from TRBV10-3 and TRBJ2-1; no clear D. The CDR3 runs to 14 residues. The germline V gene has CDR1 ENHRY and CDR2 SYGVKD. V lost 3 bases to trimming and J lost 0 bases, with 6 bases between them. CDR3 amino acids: CAISDSSSYNEQFF. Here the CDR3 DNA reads TGTGCCATCAGTGACTCATCCTCCTACAATGAGCAGTTCTTC.

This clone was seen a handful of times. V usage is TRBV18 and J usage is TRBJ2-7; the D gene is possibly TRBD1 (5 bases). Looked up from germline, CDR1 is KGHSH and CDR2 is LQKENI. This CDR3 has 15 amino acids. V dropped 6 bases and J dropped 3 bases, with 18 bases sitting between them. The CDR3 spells CASSREDNSGYEQYF. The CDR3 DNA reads TGTGCCAGCTCCCGCGAGGACAACTCGGGCTACGAGCAGTACTTC.

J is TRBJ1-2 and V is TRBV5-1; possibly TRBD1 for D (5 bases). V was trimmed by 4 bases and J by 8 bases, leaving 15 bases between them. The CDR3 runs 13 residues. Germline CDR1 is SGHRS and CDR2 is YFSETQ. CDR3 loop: CASSGAGSRGYTF. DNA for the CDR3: TGCGCCAGCAGCGGGGCGGGATCCCGAGGCTACACCTTC.

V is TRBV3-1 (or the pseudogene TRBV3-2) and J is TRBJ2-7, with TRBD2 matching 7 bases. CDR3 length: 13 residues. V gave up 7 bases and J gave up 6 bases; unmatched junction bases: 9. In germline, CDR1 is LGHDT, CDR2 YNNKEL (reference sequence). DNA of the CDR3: TGTGCCAGCACCCCCTCGGGGGGAGGCGAGCAGTACTTC. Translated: CASTPSGGGEQYF.

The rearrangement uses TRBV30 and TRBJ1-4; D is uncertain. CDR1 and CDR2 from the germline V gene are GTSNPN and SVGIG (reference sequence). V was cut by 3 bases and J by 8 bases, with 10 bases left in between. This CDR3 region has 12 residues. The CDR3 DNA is TGTGCCTGGAGCCCCCGTCAGGAAAAACTGTTTTTT. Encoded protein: CAWSPRQEKLFF.

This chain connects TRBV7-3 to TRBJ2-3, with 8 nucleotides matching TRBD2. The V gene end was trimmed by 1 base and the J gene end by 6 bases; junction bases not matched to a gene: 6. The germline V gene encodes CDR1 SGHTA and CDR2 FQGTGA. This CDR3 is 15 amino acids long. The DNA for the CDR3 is TGTGCCAGCAGCTTAAGTGGACTAGCTTCCGATACGCAGTATTTT. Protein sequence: CASSLSGLASDTQYF.

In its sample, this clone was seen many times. CDR3 sequence: CASSYSDIREQYF. The CDR3 DNA reads as TGTGCCAGCAGTTACTCAGATATCAGAGAGCAGTACTTC. This chain joins TRBV6-5 and TRBJ2-7; D is ambiguous. The germline CDR1 and CDR2 sequences are MNHEY and SVGAGI. V shed 0 bases and J shed 7 bases, with 10 bases lying between them. The CDR3 is 13 residues long.

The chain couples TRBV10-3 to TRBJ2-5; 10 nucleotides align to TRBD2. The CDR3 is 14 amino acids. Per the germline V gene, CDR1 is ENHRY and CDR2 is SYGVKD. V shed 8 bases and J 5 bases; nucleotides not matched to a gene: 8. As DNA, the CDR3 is TGTGCCATCGCCGAAGCGGGGGGGCTTGAGACCCAGTACTTC. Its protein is CAIAEAGGLETQYF.

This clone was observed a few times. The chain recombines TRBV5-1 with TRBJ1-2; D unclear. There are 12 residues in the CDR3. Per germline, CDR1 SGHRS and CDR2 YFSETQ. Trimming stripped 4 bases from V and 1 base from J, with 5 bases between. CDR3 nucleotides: TGCGCCAGCAGCGCTTTTAACTATGGCTACACCTTC. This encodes CASSAFNYGYTF.

DNA of the CDR3: TGTGCCAGCAGTGAGGCCACAGGGCGCGGCTACACCTTC. It codes for CASSEATGRGYTF. This chain links TRBV6-4 with TRBJ1-2; maybe TRBD1 (6 bases). CDR3 length equals 13 residues. Germline V CDR1 and CDR2: MRHNA, SNTAGT. Trimming removed 3 bases from V and 8 bases from J, with 13 bases in between.

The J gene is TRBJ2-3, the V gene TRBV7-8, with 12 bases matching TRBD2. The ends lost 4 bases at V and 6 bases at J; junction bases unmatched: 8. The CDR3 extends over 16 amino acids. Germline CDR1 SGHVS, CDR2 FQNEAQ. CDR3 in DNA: TGTGCCAGCAGCTCCCAGACTAGCGGGGGCCTGGATACGCAGTATTTT. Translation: CASSSQTSGGLDTQYF.

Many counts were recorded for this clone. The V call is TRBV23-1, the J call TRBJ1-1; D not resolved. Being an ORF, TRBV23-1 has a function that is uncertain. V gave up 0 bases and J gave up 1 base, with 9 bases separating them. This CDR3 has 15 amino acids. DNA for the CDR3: TGCGCCAGCAGTCAATCGGCCCAGAAGAACACTGAAGCTTTCTTT. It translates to CASSQSAQKNTEAFF.

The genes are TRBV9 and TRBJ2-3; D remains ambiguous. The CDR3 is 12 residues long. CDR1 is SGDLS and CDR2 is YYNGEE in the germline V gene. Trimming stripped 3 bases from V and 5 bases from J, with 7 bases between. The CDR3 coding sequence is TGTGCCAGCAGCGGCCCGGGAGATACGCAGTATTTT. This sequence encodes CASSGPGDTQYF.

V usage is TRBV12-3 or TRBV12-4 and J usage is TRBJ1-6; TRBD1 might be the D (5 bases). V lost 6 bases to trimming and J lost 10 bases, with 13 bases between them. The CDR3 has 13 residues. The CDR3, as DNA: TGTGCCAGCAGCCGGGGTGGGGACTCACCCCTCCACTTT. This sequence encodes CASSRGGDSPLHF.

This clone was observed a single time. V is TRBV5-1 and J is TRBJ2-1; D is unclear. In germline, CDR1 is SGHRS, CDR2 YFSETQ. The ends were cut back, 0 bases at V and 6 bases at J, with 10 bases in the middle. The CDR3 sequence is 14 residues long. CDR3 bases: TGCGCCAGCAGCTTGGGGACCCTAGTCAATGAGCAGTTCTTC. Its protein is CASSLGTLVNEQFF.